This T cell receptor (beta chain) was recorded in a study of blood T cell repertoires in COVID-19. Background on the study: Acute and convalescent COVID-19 samples came from the United States, Italy and Spain.

Seattle's enrolled individuals joined amid active infection and were then monitored longitudinally. V lost 0 bases and J 5 bases, leaving 14 bases between the germline ends. CDR3 length: 15 residues. From germline, CDR1 is SGHRS and CDR2 YFSETQ. Study processing details: Counts of nucleated cells, estimated from reference gene primer amplification, were obtained. Some clones are missing from TCRdb's copy, which holds only in-frame ones; the method was immunoSEQ multiplex PCR. Clone size and V and J calls were adopted from that table, with D and trimming inferred from the DNA. The table has approximately 110,000 clones, roughly 80% seen once.

V is TRBV5-1 and J is TRBJ2-5; D might be TRBD2 (5 bases). Material: peripheral blood. The clonotype was recovered from a man older than 75 with COVID-19, enrolled during active disease. The DNA of the CDR3 is TGCGCCAGCAGCTTGGCAGCCGGGAATTGGGAGACCCAGTACTTC. Amino acid sequence: CASSLAAGNWETQYF.